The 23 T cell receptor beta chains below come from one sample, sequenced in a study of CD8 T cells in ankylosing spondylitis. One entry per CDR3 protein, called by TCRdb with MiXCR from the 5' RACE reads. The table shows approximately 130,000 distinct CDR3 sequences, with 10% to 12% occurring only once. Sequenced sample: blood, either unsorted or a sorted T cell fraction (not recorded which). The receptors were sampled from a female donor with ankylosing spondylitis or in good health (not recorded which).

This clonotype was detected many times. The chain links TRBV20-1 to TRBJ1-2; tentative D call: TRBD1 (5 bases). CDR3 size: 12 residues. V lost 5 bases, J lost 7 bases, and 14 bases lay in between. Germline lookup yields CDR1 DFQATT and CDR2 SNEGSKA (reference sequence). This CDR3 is CSASGGGFGYTF. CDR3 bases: TGCAGTGCTTCTGGGGGGGGATTTGGCTACACCTTC.

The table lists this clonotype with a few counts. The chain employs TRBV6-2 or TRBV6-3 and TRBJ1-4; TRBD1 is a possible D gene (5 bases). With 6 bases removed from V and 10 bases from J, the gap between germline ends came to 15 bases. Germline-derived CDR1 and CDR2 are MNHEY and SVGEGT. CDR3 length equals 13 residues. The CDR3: CASRYRPQVKLFF. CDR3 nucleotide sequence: TGTGCCAGCAGGTACAGGCCTCAAGTAAAACTGTTTTTT.

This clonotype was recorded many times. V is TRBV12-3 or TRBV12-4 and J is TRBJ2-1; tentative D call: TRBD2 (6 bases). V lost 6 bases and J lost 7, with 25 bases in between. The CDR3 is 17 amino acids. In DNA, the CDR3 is TGTGCCAGCAGCCCATATTCCGGGGGACCACTAGCTAATGAGCAGTTCTTC. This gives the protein CASSPYSGGPLANEQFF.

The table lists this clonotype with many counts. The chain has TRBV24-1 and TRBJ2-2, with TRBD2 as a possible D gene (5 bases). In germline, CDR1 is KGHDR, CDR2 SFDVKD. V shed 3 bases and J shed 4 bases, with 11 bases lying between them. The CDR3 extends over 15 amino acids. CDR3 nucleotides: TGTGCCACCAGTGATCGGACTTTCGCCACCGGGGAGCTGTTTTTT. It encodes CATSDRTFATGELFF.

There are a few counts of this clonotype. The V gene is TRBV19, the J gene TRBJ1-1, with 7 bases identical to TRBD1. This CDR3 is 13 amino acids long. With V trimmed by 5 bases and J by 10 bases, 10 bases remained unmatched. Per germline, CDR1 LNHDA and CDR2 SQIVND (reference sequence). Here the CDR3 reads CASSAGGGVGAFF. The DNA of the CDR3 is TGTGCCAGTAGTGCAGGGGGGGGCGTCGGAGCTTTCTTT.

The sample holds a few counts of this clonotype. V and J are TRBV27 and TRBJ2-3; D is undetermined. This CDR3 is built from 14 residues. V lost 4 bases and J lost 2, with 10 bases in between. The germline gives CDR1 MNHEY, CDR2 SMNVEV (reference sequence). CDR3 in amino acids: CASSSAETTDTQYF. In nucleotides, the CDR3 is TGTGCCAGCAGTTCCGCGGAGACCACAGATACGCAGTATTTT.

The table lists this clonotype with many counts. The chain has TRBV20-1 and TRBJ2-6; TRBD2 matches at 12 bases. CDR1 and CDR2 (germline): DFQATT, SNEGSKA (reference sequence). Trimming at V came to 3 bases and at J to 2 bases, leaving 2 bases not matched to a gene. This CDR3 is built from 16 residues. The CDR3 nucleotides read TGCAGTGCTAGGACTAGCGGGAGTGCTGGGGCCAACGTCCTGACTTTC. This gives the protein CSARTSGSAGANVLTF.

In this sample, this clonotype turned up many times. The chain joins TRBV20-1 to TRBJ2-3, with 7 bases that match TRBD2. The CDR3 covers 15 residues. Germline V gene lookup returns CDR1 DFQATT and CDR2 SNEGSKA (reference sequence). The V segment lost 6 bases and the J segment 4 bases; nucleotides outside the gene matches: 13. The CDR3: CSARGGENVADTQYF. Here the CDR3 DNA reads TGCAGTGCCCGTGGGGGGGAGAATGTGGCAGATACGCAGTATTTT.

CDR3 residues: CASSFRTPIPTDTQYF. As DNA, the CDR3 is TGTGCCAGCAGCTTCCGGACCCCCATCCCCACAGATACGCAGTATTTT. The chain uses TRBV7-6 and TRBJ2-3; D call uncertain. This CDR3 spans 16 amino acids. Germline V lookup: CDR1 SGHVS, CDR2 FNYEAQ. V was trimmed by 3 bases and J by 2 bases, leaving 15 bases between them.

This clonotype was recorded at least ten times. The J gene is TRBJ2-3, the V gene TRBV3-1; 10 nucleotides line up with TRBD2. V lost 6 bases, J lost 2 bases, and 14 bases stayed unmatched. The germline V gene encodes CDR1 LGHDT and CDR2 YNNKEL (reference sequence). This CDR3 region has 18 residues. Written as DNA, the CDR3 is TGTGCCAGCAGTCTACAGTCAGCTAGCGGGGGATCCACAGATACGCAGTATTTT. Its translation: CASSLQSASGGSTDTQYF.

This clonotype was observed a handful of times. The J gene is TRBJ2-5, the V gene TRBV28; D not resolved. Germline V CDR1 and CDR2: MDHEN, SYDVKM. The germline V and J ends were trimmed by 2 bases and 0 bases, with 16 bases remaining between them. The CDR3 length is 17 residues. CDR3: CASSLPIQASYQETQYF. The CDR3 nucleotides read TGTGCCAGCAGTTTACCCATACAAGCCTCCTACCAAGAGACCCAGTACTTC.

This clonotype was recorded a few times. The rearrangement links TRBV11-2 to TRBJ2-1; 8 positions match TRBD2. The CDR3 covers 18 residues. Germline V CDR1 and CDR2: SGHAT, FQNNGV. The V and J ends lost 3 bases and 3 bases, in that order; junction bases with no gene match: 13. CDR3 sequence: CASSFPTQGGRYYNEQFF. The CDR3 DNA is TGTGCCAGCAGCTTCCCGACCCAAGGCGGGAGGTACTACAATGAGCAGTTCTTC.

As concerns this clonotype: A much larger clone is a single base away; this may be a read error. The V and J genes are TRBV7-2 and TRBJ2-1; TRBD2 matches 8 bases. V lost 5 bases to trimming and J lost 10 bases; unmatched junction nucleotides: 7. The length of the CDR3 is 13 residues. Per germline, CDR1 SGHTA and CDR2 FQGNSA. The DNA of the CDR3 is TGTGCCAGCAGCCCGGGACTAGTTCTCGAGCAGTTCTTC. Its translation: CASSPGLVLEQFF. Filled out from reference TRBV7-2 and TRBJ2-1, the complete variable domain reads GAGVSQSPSNKVTEKGKDVELRCDPISGHTALYWYRQSLGQGLEFLIYFQGNSAPDKSGLPSDRFSAERTGGSVSTLTIQRTQQEDSAVYLCASSPGLVLEQFFGPGTRLTVL.

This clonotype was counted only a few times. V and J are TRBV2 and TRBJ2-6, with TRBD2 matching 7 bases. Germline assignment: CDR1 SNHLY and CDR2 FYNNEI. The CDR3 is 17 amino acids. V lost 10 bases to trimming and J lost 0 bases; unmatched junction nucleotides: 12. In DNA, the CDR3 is TGTGCCACCAACCGGGACTACTCTAGCTCTGGGGCCAACGTCCTGACTTTC. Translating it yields CATNRDYSSSGANVLTF.

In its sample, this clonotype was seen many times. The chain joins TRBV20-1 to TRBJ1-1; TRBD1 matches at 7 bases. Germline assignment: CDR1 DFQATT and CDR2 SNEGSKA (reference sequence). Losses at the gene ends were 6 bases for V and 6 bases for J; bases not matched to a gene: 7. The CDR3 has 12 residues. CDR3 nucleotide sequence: TGCAGTGCAAAGACAGGGAAGGCTGAAGCTTTCTTT. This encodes CSAKTGKAEAFF.

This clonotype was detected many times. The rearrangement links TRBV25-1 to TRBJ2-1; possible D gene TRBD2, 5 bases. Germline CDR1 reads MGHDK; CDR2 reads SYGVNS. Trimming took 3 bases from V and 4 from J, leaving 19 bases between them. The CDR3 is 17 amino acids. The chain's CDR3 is CASSEGEGPALYNEQFF. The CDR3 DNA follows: TGTGCCAGCAGTGAGGGAGAGGGCCCCGCTTTATACAATGAGCAGTTCTTC. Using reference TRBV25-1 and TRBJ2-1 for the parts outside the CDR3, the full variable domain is EADIYQTPRYLVIGTGKKITLECSQTMGHDKMYWYQQDPGMELHLIHYSYGVNSTEKGDLSSESTVSRIRTEHFPLTLESARPSHTSQYLCASSEGEGPALYNEQFFGPGTRLTVL.

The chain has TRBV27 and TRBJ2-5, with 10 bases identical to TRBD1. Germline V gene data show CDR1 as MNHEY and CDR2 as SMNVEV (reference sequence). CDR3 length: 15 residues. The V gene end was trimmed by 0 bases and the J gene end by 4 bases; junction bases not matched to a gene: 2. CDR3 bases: TGTGCCAGCAGTTTATCGGGACAGGGGCCAGAGACCCAGTACTTC. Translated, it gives CASSLSGQGPETQYF.

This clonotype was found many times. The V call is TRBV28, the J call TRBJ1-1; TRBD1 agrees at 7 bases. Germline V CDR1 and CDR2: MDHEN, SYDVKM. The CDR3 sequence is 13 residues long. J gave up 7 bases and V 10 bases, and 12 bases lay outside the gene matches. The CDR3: CAIRDRSGDEAFF. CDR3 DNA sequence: TGTGCCATCCGGGACAGATCAGGGGATGAAGCTTTCTTT. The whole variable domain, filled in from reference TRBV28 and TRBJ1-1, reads DVKVTQSSRYLVKRTGEKVFLECVQDMDHENMFWYRQDPGLGLRLIYFSYDVKMKEKGDIPEGYSVSREKKERFSLILESASTNQTSMYLCAIRDRSGDEAFFGQGTRLTVV.

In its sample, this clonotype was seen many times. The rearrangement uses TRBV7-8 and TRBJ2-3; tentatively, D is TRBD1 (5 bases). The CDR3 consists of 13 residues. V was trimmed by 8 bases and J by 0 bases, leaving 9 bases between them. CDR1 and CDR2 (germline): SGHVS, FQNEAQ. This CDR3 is CASHRISTDTQYF. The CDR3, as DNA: TGTGCCAGCCACAGGATTAGCACAGATACGCAGTATTTT.

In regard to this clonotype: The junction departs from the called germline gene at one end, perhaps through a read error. The CDR3 reads CAISESPWGQWSTDTHYF. CDR3 nucleotides: TGTGCCATCAGTGAGTCTCCTTGGGGGCAGTGGAGCACAGATACGCACTATTTT. The gene calls are TRBV10-3 and TRBJ2-3; TRBD1 might be the D (6 bases). Germline-derived CDR1 and CDR2 are ENHRY and SYGVKD. The CDR3 contains 18 residues.

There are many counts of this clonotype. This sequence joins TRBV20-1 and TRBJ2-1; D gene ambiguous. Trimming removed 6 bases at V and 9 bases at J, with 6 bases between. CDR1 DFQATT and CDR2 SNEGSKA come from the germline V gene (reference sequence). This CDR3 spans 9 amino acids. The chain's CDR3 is CSATLEQFF. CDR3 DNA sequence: TGCAGTGCCACCCTTGAGCAGTTCTTC.

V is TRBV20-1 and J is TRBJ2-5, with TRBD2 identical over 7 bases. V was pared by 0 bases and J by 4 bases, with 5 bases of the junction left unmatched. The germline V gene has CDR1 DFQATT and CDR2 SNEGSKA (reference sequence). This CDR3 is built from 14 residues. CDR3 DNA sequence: TGCAGTGCTAGAGATCTCGGCGGGGGAGAGACCCAGTACTTC. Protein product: CSARDLGGGETQYF.

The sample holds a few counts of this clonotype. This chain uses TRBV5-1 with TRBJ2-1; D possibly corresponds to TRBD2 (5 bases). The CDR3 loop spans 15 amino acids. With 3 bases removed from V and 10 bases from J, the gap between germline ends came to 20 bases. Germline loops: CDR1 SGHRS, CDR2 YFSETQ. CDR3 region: CASSYSIPGTGEQFF. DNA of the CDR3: TGCGCCAGCAGCTATAGTATACCCGGTACGGGAGAGCAGTTCTTC.